Listed below are T cell receptor beta chains from one sample, sequenced in a study of CD8+ T cells in alopecia areata. The method was immunoSEQ multiplex PCR; TCRdb's version includes in-frame clones alone and lacks a portion of them. The data hold approximately 210,000 clones, with 66% observed a single time. The sample in question was CD4+ T cells sorted from blood, obtained at approximately week 44, from a patient treated with tofacitinib. Receptors originate from a human donor with alopecia areata. The CDR3 runs from the conserved cysteine through the conserved F or W. The D gene is left open where the match is weak. Clone size is not always given. Where it is, it says once, few, many or a class for expanded clones.

j_call | d_call | clone_size | v_call | cdr3_aa | cdr3_nt
TRBJ2-5 | NA | once | TRBV15 | CATSRDAPGVAGETQYF | TGTGCCACCAGCAGAGATGCCCCTGGGGTAGCTGGTGAGACCCAGTACTTC
TRBJ1-1 | NA | many | TRBV2 | CASRLGAGQVETEAFF | TGTGCCAGCAGGTTGGGGGCAGGGCAGGTTGAAACTGAAGCTTTCTTT
TRBJ1-1 | TRBD1 | NA | TRBV19 | CASRHLGQGSTEAFF | TGTGCCAGTAGGCATCTCGGACAGGGGTCCACTGAAGCTTTCTTT
TRBJ1-1 | NA | few | TRBV19 | CASSIKRNTEAFF | TGTGCCAGTAGTATTAAAAGGAACACTGAAGCTTTCTTT
TRBJ2-7 | NA | NA | TRBV7-2 | CASSDNNYEQYF | TGTGCCAGCAGCGACAACAACTACGAGCAGTACTTC
TRBJ2-2 | NA | few | TRBV7-7 | CASSLGHPFTGELFF | TGTGCCAGCAGCCTAGGACACCCCTTCACCGGGGAGCTGTTTTTT
TRBJ2-2 | NA | NA | TRBV2 | CASRADSFSGELFF | TGTGCCAGCAGAGCCGACAGTTTCTCCGGGGAGCTGTTTTTT
TRBJ2-3 | TRBD2 | NA | TRBV29-1 | CSVTRSSGVSDTQYF | TGCAGCGTTACTCGGTCTAGCGGGGTTTCAGATACGCAGTATTTT
TRBJ1-3 | NA | NA | TRBV6-6 | CASSQRTGNTIYF | TGTGCCAGCAGTCAGCGAACGGGAAACACCATATATTTT
TRBJ2-7 | NA | many | TRBV18 | CASSLSNGAYEQYF | TGTGCCAGCTCACTCTCAAACGGGGCCTACGAGCAGTACTTC
TRBJ2-1 | TRBD1 | few | TRBV5-1 | CASNPGQGGYNEQFF | TGCGCCAGCAACCCAGGACAGGGGGGCTACAATGAGCAGTTCTTC
TRBJ2-1 | TRBD2 | few | TRBV6-5 | CASSYQIAGHNEQFF | TGTGCCAGCAGTTACCAAATAGCGGGGCACAATGAGCAGTTCTTC
TRBJ1-4 | NA | NA | TRBV15 | CATSRGREGIKLGEKLFF | TGTGCCACCAGCAGGGGACGTGAGGGGATTAAATTGGGTGAAAAACTGTTTTTT
TRBJ2-7 | TRBD1 | NA | TRBV30 | CAWTRGGQGYEQYF | TGTGCCTGGACCCGTGGGGGACAGGGCTACGAGCAGTACTTC
TRBJ2-5 | NA | once | TRBV5-1 | CASSRESKETQYF | TGCGCCAGCAGCCGGGAGAGTAAAGAGACCCAGTACTTC
TRBJ2-5 | TRBD1 | NA | TRBV6-5 | CASSSHRGRQETQYF | TGTGCCAGCAGTTCCCACAGGGGTAGGCAAGAGACCCAGTACTTC
TRBJ2-1 | TRBD1 | NA | TRBV29-1 | CSVLDRDRQYNEQFF | TGCAGCGTTCTGGACCGGGACAGGCAGTACAATGAGCAGTTCTTC
TRBJ1-2 | NA | NA | TRBV4-2 | CASSQEGAVGYTF | TGTGCCAGCAGCCAAGAGGGGGCTGTAGGCTACACCTTC
TRBJ1-4 | NA | NA | TRBV5-1 | CASSLRGIGKDEKLFF | TGCGCCAGCAGCTTGCGTGGGATCGGGAAGGACGAAAAACTGTTTTTT
TRBJ2-5 | NA | many | TRBV7-6 | CASSFDTQETQYF | TGTGCCAGCAGCTTCGACACCCAAGAGACCCAGTACTTC
TRBJ2-5 | TRBD1 | NA | TRBV2 | CASSQTDGQGGETQYF | TGTGCCAGCAGTCAAACCGATGGACAGGGGGGAGAGACCCAGTACTTC
TRBJ2-7 | TRBD2 | NA | TRBV6-6 | CASSLGGSPYEQYF | TGTGCCAGCAGTTTGGGGGGGTCCCCCTACGAGCAGTACTTC
TRBJ2-3 | TRBD2 | NA | TRBV10-3 | CAISPLAGDTDTQYF | TGTGCCATCAGCCCTCTAGCGGGGGACACAGATACGCAGTATTTT
TRBJ2-7 | NA | NA | TRBV29-1 | CSARQVPSYEQYF | TGCAGCGCAAGACAGGTCCCTTCCTACGAGCAGTACTTC
TRBJ2-1 | TRBD1 | NA | TRBV15 | CATSPGQGANEQFF | TGTGCCACCAGCCCGGGACAGGGGGCCAATGAGCAGTTCTTC
TRBJ1-4 | NA | NA | TRBV6-6 | CASSPDKWAEKLFF | TGTGCCAGCAGTCCCGATAAGTGGGCTGAAAAACTGTTTTTT
TRBJ2-3 | NA | NA | TRBV2 | CASSAQGTGDTQYF | TGTGCCAGCAGTGCGCAGGGGACCGGAGATACGCAGTATTTT
TRBJ2-3 | NA | NA | TRBV6-1 | CASSERRGGTDTQYF | TGTGCCAGCAGTGAACGGAGGGGTGGCACAGATACGCAGTATTTT
TRBJ2-3 | NA | NA | TRBV29-1 | CSAGNRASTDTQYF | TGCAGCGCCGGAAACAGGGCGAGCACAGATACGCAGTATTTT
TRBJ1-1 | NA | NA | TRBV5-1 | CASSLSGDGEAFF | TGCGCCAGCAGCTTGAGTGGCGACGGGGAAGCTTTCTTT
TRBJ1-2 | NA | NA | TRBV30 | CAWSVGPGGYTF | TGTGCCTGGAGTGTAGGCCCGGGTGGCTACACCTTC